This T cell receptor (beta chain) was obtained from a study of T-cell reconstitution after alpha-beta-depleted transplantation in children. Study-level points and caveats: From newly produced T cells came most of the T-cell counts and diversity one year after transplant. Where alpha-beta T cells came from about two months after transplant was reportedly several hundred expanded graft clones. In some patients, recipient T cells and intrathymic progenitors surviving conditioning explained high day-60 diversity.

Trimming took 3 bases from V and 4 from J, leaving 9 bases between them. CDR3 size: 14 residues. Preparation of the TCRbeta library used unique molecular identifiers. Each CDR3 protein is one row after TCRdb ran MiXCR on the PCR reads. The repertoire holds some 550,000 distinct CDR3 sequences, with under 30% as singletons. In its sample, this clonotype was seen many times. What it binds is unknown. The starting material was PBMCs, mostly from graft donor cells, obtained 360 days after TCRalphabeta/CD19-depleted stem cell transplant. This rearrangement joins TRBV12-3 or TRBV12-4 to TRBJ2-2; D may be TRBD2 (6 bases). This TCR derives from a boy under two years old who had a stem cell transplant for acute myeloid leukemia, so the T cells may come from the graft donor. The CDR3 DNA is TGTGCCAGCAGTTTCGGAGGGAGCACCGGGGAGCTGTTTTTT. This translates into CASSFGGSTGELFF.